This T cell receptor (beta chain) was sequenced in a study of T-cell memory formation after mild COVID-19. Study-wide results and caveats: The study found balanced CD4/CD8 in clones contracting day 15 to 85 and a CD4+ lean in later expanders. Still unconfirmed is whether the second-wave clones peaking on day 37 recognized SARS-CoV-2.

TCRdb reanalysed the 5' RACE reads using MiXCR and keeps one entry per CDR3 protein. The sample comprises a few hundred thousand distinct CDR3 sequences, 25% to 30% of which are singletons, and roughly 13% rests with the top ten. A word on this clonotype: What it binds is not known.

The sample was PBMCs or a T cell subset sorted from them (not recorded which). The receptor was isolated from an adult woman who had mild COVID-19 (a few samples of this study predate the infection). Cell type and time point are not known.

CDR3 amino acids: CASSTSPRGLNTGELFF. The CDR3 DNA reads TGTGCCAGCAGCACCAGCCCCAGGGGACTAAACACCGGGGAGCTGTTTTTT. V is TRBV7-9 and J is TRBJ2-2, with D possibly being TRBD2 (7 bases). With 5 bases removed from V and 2 bases from J, the gap between germline ends came to 18 bases. Germline V CDR1 and CDR2: SEHNR, FQNEAQ (reference sequence). This CDR3 comprises 17 residues. The complete variable domain, with remaining parts taken from reference TRBV7-9 and TRBJ2-2, reads DTGVSQNPRHKITKRGQNVTFRCDPISEHNRLYWYRQTLGQGPEFLTYFQNEAQLEKSRLLSDRFSAERPKGSFSTLEIQRTEQGDSAMYLCASSTSPRGLNTGELFFGEGSRLTVL.